This T cell receptor beta chain derives from a study of T cells after yellow fever vaccination. Whole-study findings and limits: High-abundance clonotypes from the bulk population could contaminate FACS-sorted repertoires. Weaker, the secondary response had a peak occurring faster, on day 5 versus 15.

Deletions cut 4 bases from V and 5 bases from J, with 11 bases between. Germline CDR1 and CDR2: LNHDA and SQIVND (reference sequence). This CDR3 is 13 amino acids long. TCRdb called the 5' RACE reads again in MiXCR, with one record for every CDR3 protein. The table includes about 240,000 distinct CDR3 sequences, less than 9% detected once. This clonotype showed up just a few times. The antigen is undetermined. The receptor was isolated from a young man who received the YFV17D yellow fever vaccine. This material consisted of CD4+ T cells sorted from PBMCs, taken 15 days after the yellow fever booster vaccination. V gene TRBV19 combines with J gene TRBJ1-1; D not resolved. The CDR3 DNA reads TGTGCCAGTAGTAAGTCTGGTAGAACTGAAGCTTTCTTT. Residues: CASSKSGRTEAFF.